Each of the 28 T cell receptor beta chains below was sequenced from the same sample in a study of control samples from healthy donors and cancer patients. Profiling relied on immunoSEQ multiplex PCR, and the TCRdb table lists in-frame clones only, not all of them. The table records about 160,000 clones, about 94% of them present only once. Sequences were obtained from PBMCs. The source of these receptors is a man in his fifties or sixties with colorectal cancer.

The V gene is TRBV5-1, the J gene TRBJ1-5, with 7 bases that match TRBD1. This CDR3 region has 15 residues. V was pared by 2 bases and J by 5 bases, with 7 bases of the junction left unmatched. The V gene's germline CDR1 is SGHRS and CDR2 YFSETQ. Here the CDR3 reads CASSFGSGGDQPQHF. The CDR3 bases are TGCGCCAGCAGCTTTGGGTCAGGGGGGGATCAGCCCCAGCATTTT.

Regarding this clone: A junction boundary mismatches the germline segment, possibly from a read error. CDR3 nucleotide sequence: TGTGCCATTTACAACCCCGGGACAGGGGCTGAAGTTTTCTTT. Translated, it gives CAIYNPGTGAEVFF. The chain has TRBV10-3 and TRBJ1-1; 10 nucleotides line up with TRBD1. The CDR3 extends over 14 amino acids. Germline CDR1 and CDR2: ENHRY and SYGVKD.

The CDR3 sequence: CASSRGTNLNEQFF. For the CDR3, the DNA is TGTGCCAGCAGCAGGGGGACAAACCTCAATGAGCAGTTCTTC. The rearrangement joins TRBV7-2 to TRBJ2-1; tentative D call: TRBD1 (6 bases). The CDR3 totals 14 residues. V was trimmed by 5 bases and J by 6 bases, leaving 14 bases between them. The germline V gene encodes CDR1 SGHTA and CDR2 FQGNSA.

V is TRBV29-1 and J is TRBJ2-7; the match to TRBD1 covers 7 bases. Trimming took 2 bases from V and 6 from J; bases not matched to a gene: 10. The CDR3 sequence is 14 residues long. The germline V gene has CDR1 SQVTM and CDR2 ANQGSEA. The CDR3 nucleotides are TGCAGCGTTGAAACAGGGGATCGTTCTCGCGAGCAGTACTTC. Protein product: CSVETGDRSREQYF.

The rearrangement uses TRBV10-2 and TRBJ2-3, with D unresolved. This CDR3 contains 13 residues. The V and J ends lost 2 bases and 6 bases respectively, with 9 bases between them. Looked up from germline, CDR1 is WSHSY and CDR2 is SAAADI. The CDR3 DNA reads TGCGCCAGCAGTGAGAGGGCCGGGGATACGCAGTATTTT. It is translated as CASSERAGDTQYF.

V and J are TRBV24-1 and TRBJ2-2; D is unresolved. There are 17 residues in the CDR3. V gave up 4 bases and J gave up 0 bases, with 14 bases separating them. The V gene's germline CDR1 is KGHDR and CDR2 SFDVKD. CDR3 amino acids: CATSDRLTSSNTGELFF. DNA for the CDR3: TGTGCCACCAGTGACCGTTTGACAAGCTCGAACACCGGGGAGCTGTTTTTT.

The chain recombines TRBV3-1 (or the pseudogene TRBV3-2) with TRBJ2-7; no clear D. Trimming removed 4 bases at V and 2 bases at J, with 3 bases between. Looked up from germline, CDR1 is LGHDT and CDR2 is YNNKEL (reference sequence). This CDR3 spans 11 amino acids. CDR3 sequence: CASSRAYEQYF. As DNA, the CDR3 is TGTGCCAGCAGCCGAGCCTACGAGCAGTACTTC.

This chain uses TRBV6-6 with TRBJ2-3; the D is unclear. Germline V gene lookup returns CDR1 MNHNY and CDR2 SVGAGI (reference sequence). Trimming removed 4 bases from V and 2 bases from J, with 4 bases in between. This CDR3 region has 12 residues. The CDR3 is CASSSSTDTQYF. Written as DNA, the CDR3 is TGTGCCAGCAGTTCCTCCACAGATACGCAGTATTTT.

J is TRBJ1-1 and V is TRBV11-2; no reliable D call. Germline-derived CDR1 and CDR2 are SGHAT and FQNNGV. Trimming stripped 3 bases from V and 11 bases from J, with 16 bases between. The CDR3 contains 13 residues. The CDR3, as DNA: TGTGCCAGCAGCTTGGCGAGGGCAGAAAAGGCTTTCTTT. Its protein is CASSLARAEKAFF.

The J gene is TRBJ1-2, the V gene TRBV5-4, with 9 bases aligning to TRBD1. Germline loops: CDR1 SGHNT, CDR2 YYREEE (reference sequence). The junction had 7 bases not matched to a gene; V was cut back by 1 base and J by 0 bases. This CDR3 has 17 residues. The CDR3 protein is CASSLPLGQGANYGYTF. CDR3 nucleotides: TGTGCCAGCAGCTTGCCCCTGGGACAGGGCGCTAACTATGGCTACACCTTC.

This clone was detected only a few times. The CDR3 protein is CASSQEPGQPQHF. As DNA, the CDR3 is TGCGCCAGCAGCCAAGAACCTGGACAGCCCCAGCATTTT. V usage is TRBV4-3 and J usage is TRBJ1-5; D is uncertain. This CDR3 region has 13 residues. V was cut by 0 bases and J by 7 bases, with 7 bases left in between. Looked up from germline, CDR1 is LGHNA and CDR2 is YSLEER.

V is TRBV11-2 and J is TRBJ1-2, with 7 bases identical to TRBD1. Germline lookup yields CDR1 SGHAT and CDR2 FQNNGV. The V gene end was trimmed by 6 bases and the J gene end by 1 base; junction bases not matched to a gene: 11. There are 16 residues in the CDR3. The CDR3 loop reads CASRPPGQKDNYGYTF. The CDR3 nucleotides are TGTGCCAGCAGACCACCGGGACAGAAGGATAACTATGGCTACACCTTC.

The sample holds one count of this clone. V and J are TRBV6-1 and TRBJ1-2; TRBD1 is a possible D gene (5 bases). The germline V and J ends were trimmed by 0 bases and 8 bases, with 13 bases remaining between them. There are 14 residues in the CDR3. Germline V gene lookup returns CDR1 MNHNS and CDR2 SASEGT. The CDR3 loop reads CASSEARDSGGYTF. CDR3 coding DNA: TGTGCCAGCAGTGAAGCGCGTGACAGTGGGGGCTACACCTTC.

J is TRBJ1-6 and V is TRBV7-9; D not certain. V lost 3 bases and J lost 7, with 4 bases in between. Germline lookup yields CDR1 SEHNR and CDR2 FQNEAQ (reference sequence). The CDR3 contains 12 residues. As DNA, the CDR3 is TGTGCCAGCAGCTTCCCCAATTCACCCCTCCACTTT. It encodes CASSFPNSPLHF.

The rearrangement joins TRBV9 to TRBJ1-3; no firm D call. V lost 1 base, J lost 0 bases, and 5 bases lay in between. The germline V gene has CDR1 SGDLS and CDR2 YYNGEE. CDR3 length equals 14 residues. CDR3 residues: CASSVTSSGNTIYF. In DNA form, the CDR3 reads TGTGCCAGCAGCGTAACCAGCTCTGGAAACACCATATATTTT.

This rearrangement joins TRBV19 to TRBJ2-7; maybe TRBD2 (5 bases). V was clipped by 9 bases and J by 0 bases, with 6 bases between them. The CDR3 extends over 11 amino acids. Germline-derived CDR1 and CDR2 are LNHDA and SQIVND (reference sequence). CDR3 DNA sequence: TGTGCCAGCGGGAACTCCTACGAGCAGTACTTC. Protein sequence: CASGNSYEQYF. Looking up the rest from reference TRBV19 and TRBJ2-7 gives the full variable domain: DGGITQSPKYLFRKEGQNVTLSCEQNLNHDAMYWYRQDPGQGLRLIYYSQIVNDFQKGDIAEGYSVSREKKESFPLTVTSAQKNPTAFYLCASGNSYEQYFGPGTRLTVT.

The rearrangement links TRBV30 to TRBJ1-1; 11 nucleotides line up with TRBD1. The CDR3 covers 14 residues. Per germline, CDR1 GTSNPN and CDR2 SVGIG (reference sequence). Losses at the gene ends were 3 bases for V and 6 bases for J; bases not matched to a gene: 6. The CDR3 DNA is TGTGCCTGGAGGGGACAGGGGGGGATGGCTGAAGCTTTCTTT. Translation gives CAWRGQGGMAEAFF.

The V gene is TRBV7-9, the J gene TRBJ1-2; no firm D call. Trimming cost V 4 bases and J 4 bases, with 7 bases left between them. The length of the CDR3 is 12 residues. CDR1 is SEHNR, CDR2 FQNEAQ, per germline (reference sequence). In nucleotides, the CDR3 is TGTGCCAGCAGCTACAATAGCTATGGCTACACCTTC. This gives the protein CASSYNSYGYTF.

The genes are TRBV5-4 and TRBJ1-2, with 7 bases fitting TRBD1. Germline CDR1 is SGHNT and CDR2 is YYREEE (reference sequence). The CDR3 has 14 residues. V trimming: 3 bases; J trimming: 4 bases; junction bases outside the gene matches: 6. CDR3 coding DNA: TGTGCCAGCAGCTACAGGGGAATCGGCTATGGCTACACCTTC. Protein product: CASSYRGIGYGYTF.

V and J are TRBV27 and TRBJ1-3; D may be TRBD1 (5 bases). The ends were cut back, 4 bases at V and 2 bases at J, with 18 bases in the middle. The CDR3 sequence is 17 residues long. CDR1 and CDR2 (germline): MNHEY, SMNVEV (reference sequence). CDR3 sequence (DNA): TGTGCCAGCAGTTCTACAGATTCACTAGGGGCTGGAAACACCATATATTTT. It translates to CASSSTDSLGAGNTIYF.

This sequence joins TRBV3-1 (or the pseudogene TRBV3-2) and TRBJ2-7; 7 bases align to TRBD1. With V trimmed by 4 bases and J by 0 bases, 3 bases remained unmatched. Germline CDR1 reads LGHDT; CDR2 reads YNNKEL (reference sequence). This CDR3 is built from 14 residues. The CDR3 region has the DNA TGTGCCAGCAGCCTGGGACAGAACTCCTACGAGCAGTACTTC. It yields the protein CASSLGQNSYEQYF.

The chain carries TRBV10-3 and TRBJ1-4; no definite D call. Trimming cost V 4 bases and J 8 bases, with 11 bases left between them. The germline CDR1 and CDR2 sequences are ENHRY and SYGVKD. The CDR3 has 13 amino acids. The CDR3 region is CAISGTEGEKLFF. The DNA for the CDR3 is TGTGCCATCAGTGGCACAGAAGGAGAAAAACTGTTTTTT.

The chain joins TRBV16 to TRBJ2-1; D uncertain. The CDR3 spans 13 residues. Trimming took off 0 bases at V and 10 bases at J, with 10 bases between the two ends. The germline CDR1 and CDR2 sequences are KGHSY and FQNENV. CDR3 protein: CASSQSEVGEQFF. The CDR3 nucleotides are TGTGCCAGCAGCCAATCTGAGGTGGGGGAGCAGTTCTTC. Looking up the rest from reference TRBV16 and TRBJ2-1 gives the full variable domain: GEEVAQTPKHLVRGEGQKAKLYCAPIKGHSYVFWYQQVLKNEFKFLISFQNENVFDETGMPKERFSAKCLPNSPCSLEIQATKLEDSAVYFCASSQSEVGEQFFGPGTRLTVL.

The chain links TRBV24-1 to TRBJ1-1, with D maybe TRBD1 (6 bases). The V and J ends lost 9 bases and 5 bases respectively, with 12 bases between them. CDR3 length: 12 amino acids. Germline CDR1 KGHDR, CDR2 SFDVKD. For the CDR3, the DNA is TGTGCCACCGGGAGGGGGTTTACTGAAGCTTTCTTT. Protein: CATGRGFTEAFF.

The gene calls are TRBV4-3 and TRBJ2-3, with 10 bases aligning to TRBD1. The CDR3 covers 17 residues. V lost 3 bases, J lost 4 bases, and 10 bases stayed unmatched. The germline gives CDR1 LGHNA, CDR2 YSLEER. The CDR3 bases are TGCGCCAGCAGCCAGAGAATAGGACAGGGGGTTGCAGATACGCAGTATTTT. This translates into CASSQRIGQGVADTQYF.

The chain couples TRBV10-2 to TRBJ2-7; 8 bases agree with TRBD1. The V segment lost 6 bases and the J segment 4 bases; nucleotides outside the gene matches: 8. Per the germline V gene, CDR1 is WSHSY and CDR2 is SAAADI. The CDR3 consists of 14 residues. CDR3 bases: TGCGCCAGCAGGACGGGACAGGAGGATTACGAGCAGTACTTC. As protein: CASRTGQEDYEQYF.

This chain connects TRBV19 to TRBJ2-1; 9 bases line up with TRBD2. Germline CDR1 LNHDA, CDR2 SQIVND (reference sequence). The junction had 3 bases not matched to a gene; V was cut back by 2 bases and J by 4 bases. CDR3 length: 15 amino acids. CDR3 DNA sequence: TGTGCCAGTAGTATACTGACTAGCGGATACAATGAGCAGTTCTTC. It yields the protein CASSILTSGYNEQFF.

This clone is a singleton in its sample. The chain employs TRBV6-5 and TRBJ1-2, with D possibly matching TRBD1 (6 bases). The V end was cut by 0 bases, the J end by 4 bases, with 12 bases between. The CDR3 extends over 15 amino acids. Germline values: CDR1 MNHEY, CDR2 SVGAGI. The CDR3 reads CASSYSSTGPYGYTF. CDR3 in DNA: TGTGCCAGCAGTTACTCGTCGACAGGCCCCTATGGCTACACCTTC.